This T cell receptor (beta chain) was recovered during a study of T cells in localized non-small cell lung cancer (TCRdb year 2020). The study in broad terms: The study examined T cell repertoires in 200 to 300 patients with early-stage NSCLC and compared tumors with uninvolved tumor-adjacent lungs. Of the NSCLC patients, around 130 were male and approximately 110 were female, and the mean age was around 70 years. The cohort comprised roughly 240 treatment-naïve NSCLC patients with resected, localized lung tumors. What the authors observed across the whole study: The highest T cell clonality was observed in uninvolved tumor-adjacent lung, where clonality exceeded that of tumor, suggesting that antigenic responses were more focused in uninvolved tumor-adjacent lung. Multi-region tumor sequencing was not performed, so intratumor heterogeneity could not be excluded. Higher T cell density in blood was associated with longer overall survival, whereas higher clonality in adjacent lung was associated with shorter survival. A median of approximately 55 of the top 100 tumor clones were detected in paired uninvolved adjacent lung, and around 30 of these tumor clones were also found among the top 100 clones of the paired uninvolved adjacent lung. Because of the exploratory design, TCR variables were selected using unadjusted p-values without false-discovery rate correction.

Two independent pathologists confirmed that the uninvolved adjacent lung, which was taken at least 2 cm from the tumor margin, was free of atypia. At diagnosis, tumor, uninvolved tumor-adjacent lung and peripheral blood were collected and then preserved as a mix of FFPE and fresh-frozen material. This clone was seen more than once but under ten times. Its antigen target is currently unknown. Per-nucleotide qualities are absent, and no much larger clonotype sits a single base away. The immunoSEQ Assay was used to sequence TCR beta CDR3 regions from DNA. As for the authors' bioinformatics: To compute T cell density, TCR beta template counts were normalized to usable DNA, which was estimated by amplifying housekeeping genes. Using the preseqR package, richness was estimated by extrapolating to 120,000 templates for tissue samples and 400,000 templates for PBMC samples. Clonality was defined as one minus Pielou's evenness. Tissue-enriched TCRs were identified by differential abundance testing using productive amino-acid clonotypes, minimum total count 5 and alpha 0.1. The Jaccard Index and the Morisita Overlap Index were used to quantify repertoire overlap between compartments. GLIPH grouped TCR beta CDR3s together with public tetramer-defined viral CDR3s, and a viral motif had to include at least three viral sequences and show V-gene enrichment. This is the immuneACCESS table as TCRdb keeps it, with only in-frame sequences that have V and J called. A part of the clones is gone; compared with another copy, unresolved V genes explain less than half, and the rest is unexplained. For V, J and clone size, that table is used; D and trimming come from the DNA. The sample table holds fewer than 1,500 clones, of which roughly 20% were seen once. The leading ten clones occupy around 30% of the sample.

Sequenced here: normal lung tissue next to the tumor, sampled before any cancer treatment. This clonotype originated in an older male donor with stage I lung adenocarcinoma.

At the DNA level, the sequence is TGTGCCAGCGGGACAGGGTACAATGAGCAGTTCTTC. Its protein product is CASGTGYNEQFF. The rearrangement combines TRBV12-5 with TRBJ2-1; 9 bases in between match TRBD1. In the germline V gene, CDR1 corresponds to LGHNT and CDR2 to FRNRAP. The CDR3 sequence holds 12 residues, the cysteine and phenylalanine included. The read is trimmed to its CDR3 DNA, 36 bases read in frame from base 1.